The entry below gives a single TCR beta chain sequence along with its context. This clonotype appeared a few times. Its antigen is not yet known. Per-nucleotide qualities are absent, and no much larger clonotype sits a single base away. Trimming accounts for 1 base at V and 5 bases at J, while the number of junction bases matched to no gene is 9. The CDR1 and CDR2 encoded by the germline V gene are MGHRA and YSYEKL. Including the terminal cysteine and phenylalanine, the CDR3 comprises 16 residues. Only the CDR3 region is kept as DNA, spanning 48 bases read in frame from base 1. Receptor libraries were prepared by PCR. Sequenced on an Illumina HiSeq 2500. To reduce PCR and sequencing biases, unique molecular identifiers were incorporated into the TCR beta cDNA libraries. About 500,000 cDNA molecules were obtained per 1 to 10 million input T cells, so each molecule approximated one T cell. The patient libraries were prepared and sequenced using the same protocol as the earlier healthy control dataset. Samples belonging to the same batch were prepared together, multiplexed and sequenced on a shared HiSeq lane. On the authors' methods: Raw barcoded reads were processed with MIGEC, discarding single-read molecular identifier groups before consensus assembly and CDR3 extraction. Clonotype tables were post-analysed with VDJtools, and diversity was normalized by down-sampling all datasets to the smallest sample size. To correct batch-related cross-sample contamination, repertoire overlap clustering matched CDR3 amino acid sequences but not nucleotide sequences. TCRdb cleaned the public reads at Q25 with fastp, built clones with MiXCR and kept in-frame beta chains. Identical CDR3 proteins give one entry, which carries the most common genes and DNA. Clone size and V and J calls follow TCRdb, not the original study. This sample has about 460,000 distinct CDR3 sequences in its table, and nearly 45% of those were observed once. The top ten hold roughly an eighth of the sample.

To demonstrate the VDJtools post-analysis software, the study profiled TCR beta repertoires from the peripheral blood of approximately twelve young patients with multiple sclerosis. The patients with multiple sclerosis were children and adolescents between about 6 and 16 years of age. These data are taken from a study of post-analysis software for immune sequencing data (dated by TCRdb to between 2014 and 2017). About the investigation overall: Disease courses on record covered relapsing-remitting, secondary progressive and progressive-relapsing multiple sclerosis, though some patients had no subtype annotation. The patient repertoires were compared against around eleven previously published healthy control repertoires obtained from donors aged about 6 to 27 years. A subset of samples was prepared in parallel using single-end sample barcoding, then pooled and co-amplified after Illumina adapter ligation. Results and caveats for the whole study, not just this receptor: Compared with controls, multiple sclerosis patients had significantly lower normalized Chao1 diversity, a finding suggesting substantial peripheral T-cell clonal expansion. Patients showed significantly higher frequencies than controls for several TRBV segments, among them TRBV5-6, TRBV5-1 and TRBV20-1. The multiple sclerosis patient group was slightly younger than the control group. When samples were clustered directly using the F measure, samples prepared in the same batch co-clustered strongly, which prompted a batch-effect correction.

The receptor chain draws on TRBV4-1 and TRBJ2-5, with 8 central nucleotides matching TRBD2. Specimen: blood. This TCR derives from a girl aged 10 to 17 with multiple sclerosis. The nucleotides are TGCGCCAGCAGCCAAGGAGCGGGAGTAACACGGGAGACCCAGTACTTC. It translates to CASSQGAGVTRETQYF.